A single sample is the source of the 8 T cell receptor beta chains below, sequenced in a study of shared clonotypes between healthy human individuals. Measured with immunoSEQ multiplex PCR; TCRdb has only the in-frame clones, and not every one. The data show 2 million to 2.5 million clones, over 85% seen once. Sequencing was done on a sample of naive CD4+ T cells from PBMCs. Specified subset: CD45RA+ positively selected. Source of these receptors: a man aged 18-30 years in good health. Some clones in this sample may be carry-over from other donors' samples.

The V gene is TRBV14, the J gene TRBJ2-3, with unresolved D. The germline gives CDR1 SGHDN, CDR2 FVKESK. The CDR3 has 14 residues. Trimming pared 1 base from V and 0 bases from J, leaving 5 bases between. The CDR3 nucleotides are TGTGCCAGCAGCCAAGTTCCCAGCACAGATACGCAGTATTTT. Translating it yields CASSQVPSTDTQYF.

The CDR3 spells CASSQSWGVVHTEAFF. Here the CDR3 DNA reads TGTGCCAGCAGCCAATCTTGGGGGGTTGTACACACTGAAGCTTTCTTT. This chain joins TRBV14 and TRBJ1-1; tentative D call: TRBD1 (5 bases). Germline loops: CDR1 SGHDN, CDR2 FVKESK. The CDR3 consists of 16 residues. V was cut by 2 bases and J by 3 bases, with 16 bases left in between. The full variable domain, with the rest looked up from reference TRBV14 and TRBJ1-1, is EAGVTQFPSHSVIEKGQTVTLRCDPISGHDNLYWYRRVMGKEIKFLLHFVKESKQDESGMPNNRFLAERTGGTYSTLKVQPAELEDSGVYFCASSQSWGVVHTEAFFGQGTRLTVV.

On this clone itself: At the DNA level, this CDR3 is encoded by other sequences in the same sample as well. The J gene is TRBJ1-4, the V gene TRBV5-4; D is uncertain. This CDR3 contains 16 residues. The germline V gene encodes CDR1 SGHNT and CDR2 YYREEE (reference sequence). V was pared by 2 bases and J by 0 bases, with 11 bases between. CDR3 region: CASSLGGPTTNEKLFF. CDR3 DNA: TGTGCCAGCAGCTTAGGTGGACCAACAACTAATGAAAAACTGTTTTTT.

CDR3 coding DNA: TGTGCCTGGAGGCCCGGACACCGAACCTACGAGCAGTACTTC. Translation: CAWRPGHRTYEQYF. J is TRBJ2-7 and V is TRBV30; tentatively, D is TRBD1 (5 bases). The germline CDR1 and CDR2 sequences are GTSNPN and SVGIG (reference sequence). Trimming removed 3 bases at V and 2 bases at J, with 14 bases between. The CDR3 runs to 14 residues.

V gene TRBV9 combines with J gene TRBJ2-1, with TRBD1 matching 8 bases. The V gene's germline CDR1 is SGDLS and CDR2 YYNGEE. The CDR3 extends over 15 amino acids. V shed 3 bases, J shed 7 bases, and the junction held 9 bases outside the gene matches. The CDR3 loop reads CASSARDRLGNEQFF. CDR3 DNA: TGTGCCAGCAGCGCCCGGGACAGGCTGGGGAATGAGCAGTTCTTC. Full variable domain (remainder filled in from reference TRBV9 and TRBJ2-1): DSGVTQTPKHLITATGQRVTLRCSPRSGDLSVYWYQQSLDQGLQFLIQYYNGEERAKGNILERFSAQQFPDLHSELNLSSLELGDSALYFCASSARDRLGNEQFFGPGTRLTVL.

The CDR3 DNA sequence: TGTGCCAGCAGTCCCGGGACAGGGCGCGTGGGAGGCTACACCTTC. Encoded protein: CASSPGTGRVGGYTF. The chain employs TRBV28 and TRBJ1-2; 9 nucleotides line up with TRBD1. This CDR3 has 15 amino acids. Germline V lookup: CDR1 MDHEN, CDR2 SYDVKM. V was clipped by 5 bases and J by 8 bases; unmatched bases: 12.

The chain combines TRBV6-5 with TRBJ1-5; D is uncertain. This CDR3 is built from 13 residues. CDR1 and CDR2 from the germline V gene are MNHEY and SVGAGI. Trimming pared 5 bases from V and 4 bases from J, leaving 9 bases between. In nucleotides, the CDR3 is TGTGCCAGCAGTACGGTTCCGAATCAGCCCCAGCATTTT. It codes for CASSTVPNQPQHF.

V is TRBV15 and J is TRBJ1-1, with D uncertain. Germline values: CDR1 LNHNV, CDR2 YYDKDF (reference sequence). The ends were cut back, 0 bases at V and 0 bases at J, with 8 bases in the middle. This CDR3 spans 15 amino acids. This CDR3 reads CATSRETTMNTEAFF. CDR3 coding DNA: TGTGCCACCAGCAGAGAGACGACCATGAACACTGAAGCTTTCTTT.